This is a list of T cell receptor beta chains from one sample in a study of blood T cell repertoires in COVID-19. Only in-frame clones appear in the TCRdb table, and some are missing; sequencing was by immunoSEQ multiplex PCR. The sample shows 250,000 to 300,000 clones, under 90% of them seen only once. Sequenced: peripheral blood. These TCRs come from a woman aged 55-75 years with active or convalescent COVID-19. Both conserved end residues are part of each CDR3. The order of the fields is clone size, D gene, J gene, V gene, CDR3 DNA, CDR3 protein. The D gene is left open where the match is weak. The size entry is marked missing in some rows and otherwise reads once, few, many or a size class.

clone_size: -
d_call: TRBD1
j_call: TRBJ1-2
v_call: TRBV6-4
cdr3_nt: TGTGCCAGCAACCTCTTACAGGGTAAGGGGGCTAAGTGGTATGGCTACACCTTC
cdr3_aa: CASNLLQGKGAKWYGYTF

clone_size: -
d_call: TRBD2
j_call: TRBJ2-3
v_call: TRBV6-2/TRBV6-3
cdr3_nt: TGTGCCAGCAGTTACCTCCTAGCGGGGGGCACAGATACGCAGTATTTT
cdr3_aa: CASSYLLAGGTDTQYF

clone_size: -
d_call: -
j_call: TRBJ2-2
v_call: TRBV7-9
cdr3_nt: TGTGCCAGCAGCCCACCGGGACTGAACACCGGGGAGCTGTTTTTT
cdr3_aa: CASSPPGLNTGELFF

clone_size: -
d_call: TRBD1
j_call: TRBJ1-6
v_call: TRBV7-8
cdr3_nt: TGTGCCAGCAGCTACGGACAGGACGGTAATTCACCCCTCCACTTT
cdr3_aa: CASSYGQDGNSPLHF

clone_size: once
d_call: TRBD1
j_call: TRBJ2-3
v_call: TRBV27
cdr3_nt: TGTGCCAGCAGTTTGGGACAGGGTGAGACAGATACGCAGTATTTT
cdr3_aa: CASSLGQGETDTQYF

clone_size: -
d_call: -
j_call: TRBJ1-2
v_call: TRBV27
cdr3_nt: TGTGCCAGCAGCTTACGTTGGGGGGGCGGGAACGGCTACACCTTC
cdr3_aa: CASSLRWGGGNGYTF

clone_size: -
d_call: -
j_call: TRBJ1-2
v_call: TRBV2
cdr3_nt: TGTGCCAGCAGCGCCATGTTGACAGCCTCAGGCTATGGCTACACCTTC
cdr3_aa: CASSAMLTASGYGYTF

clone_size: -
d_call: -
j_call: TRBJ1-6
v_call: TRBV11-3
cdr3_nt: TGTGCCAGCAGCTTAGTGCGGGATTCACCCCTCCACTTT
cdr3_aa: CASSLVRDSPLHF

clone_size: -
d_call: -
j_call: TRBJ2-7
v_call: TRBV7-2
cdr3_nt: TGTGCCAGCAGCTTAGCATTTGACCTCCAGAGGACAGCACCCTACGAGCAGTACTTC
cdr3_aa: CASSLAFDLQRTAPYEQYF

clone_size: -
d_call: -
j_call: TRBJ1-3
v_call: TRBV10-3
cdr3_nt: TGTGCCATCAGTGAGGGGGCCAGGGATCTCTCTGGAAACACCATATATTTT
cdr3_aa: CAISEGARDLSGNTIYF

clone_size: -
d_call: -
j_call: TRBJ2-7
v_call: TRBV10-3
cdr3_nt: TGTGCCATCAGTGAAGCCGGTAGTAGCGGCCTAGTGGAGCAGTACTTC
cdr3_aa: CAISEAGSSGLVEQYF

clone_size: -
d_call: -
j_call: TRBJ1-4
v_call: TRBV14
cdr3_nt: TGTGCCAGCAGCCGAATGCGGGGACCTAATGAAAAACTGTTTTTT
cdr3_aa: CASSRMRGPNEKLFF

clone_size: -
d_call: -
j_call: TRBJ1-2
v_call: TRBV6-2/TRBV6-3
cdr3_nt: TGTGCCAGCAGCTTCACTCGCGCTAGCTATGGCTACACCTTC
cdr3_aa: CASSFTRASYGYTF

clone_size: -
d_call: -
j_call: TRBJ1-1
v_call: TRBV9
cdr3_nt: TGTGCCAGCAGCCCCCAGACGGGGAACACTGAAGCTTTCTTT
cdr3_aa: CASSPQTGNTEAFF

clone_size: -
d_call: -
j_call: TRBJ2-7
v_call: TRBV27
cdr3_nt: TGTGCCAGCAGTGGAGAAAGCAGGGAAGTGGGCGAGCAGTACTTC
cdr3_aa: CASSGESREVGEQYF

clone_size: -
d_call: TRBD2
j_call: TRBJ2-5
v_call: TRBV2
cdr3_nt: TGTGCCAGCAGTGAACTAGCGGGGGGGATAGAGACCCAGTACTTC
cdr3_aa: CASSELAGGIETQYF

clone_size: -
d_call: TRBD2
j_call: TRBJ2-7
v_call: TRBV11-2
cdr3_nt: TGTGCCAGCAGCTTAGAGGCGGGGGGCTACGAGCAGTACTTC
cdr3_aa: CASSLEAGGYEQYF

clone_size: -
d_call: -
j_call: TRBJ1-2
v_call: TRBV19
cdr3_nt: TGTGCCAGTAGTTTTCAACCCACAGGGCGACCGTCCGGCTACACCTTC
cdr3_aa: CASSFQPTGRPSGYTF

clone_size: -
d_call: -
j_call: TRBJ1-1
v_call: TRBV18
cdr3_nt: TGTGCCAGCTCAGGATCAGACAGGAACACTGAAGCTTTCTTT
cdr3_aa: CASSGSDRNTEAFF

clone_size: -
d_call: -
j_call: TRBJ1-6
v_call: TRBV9
cdr3_nt: TGTGCCAGCAGCGCATCCGCGAGCTCCTATAATTCACCCCTCCACTTT
cdr3_aa: CASSASASSYNSPLHF